This TCR beta chain was sequenced in a study of blood T cell repertoires in COVID-19. Profiling relied on immunoSEQ multiplex PCR, and the TCRdb table lists in-frame clones only, not all of them. The data contain roughly 100,000 clones, approximately 84% of them singletons. The V gene end was trimmed by 6 bases and the J gene end by 0 bases; junction bases not matched to a gene: 8. This CDR3 comprises 17 residues. CDR1 is SGHDN and CDR2 is FVKESK in the germline V gene. This chain links TRBV14 with TRBJ2-6; TRBD1 aligns across 7 bases. The source of this sequence is a man older than 75 with active or convalescent COVID-19. Sequencing was done on a sample of peripheral blood. The CDR3 sequence: CASSPTGASSGANVLTF. The CDR3 DNA reads TGTGCCAGCAGTCCAACAGGGGCGAGCTCTGGGGCCAACGTCCTGACTTTC.